Here is one T cell receptor (beta chain) with its context. The antigen it binds to is not known. One base away there is no much larger clone; base qualities are not given. From cysteine to phenylalanine, the CDR3 is 12 amino acids long. Only the CDR3 DNA is retained, 36 bases long and in frame from the first base. CDR1 and CDR2, looked up from the germline V gene, are SNHLY and FYNNEI. From V the trimming removes 8 bases and from J it removes 7 bases, while the gene matches leave 7 bases of the junction unaccounted for. Each collaborating institution followed its own protocols to collect whole blood in K2EDTA tubes. For TCRbeta analysis, collaborator samples were shipped as frozen whole blood, as isolated PBMCs, or as DNA extracted from either sample type. This sample was taken from a study of blood T cell repertoires in COVID-19 (dated by TCRdb to 2020 to 2022). For the study in its entirety: The collaborator samples originated in the United States, Italy and Spain and spanned the acute and convalescent phases of COVID-19. The prospective study material was composed of cDNA or gDNA derived from T cells, B-cell-depleted T cells, or PBMCs. Where available, HLA class I and class II types were obtained from metadata supplied by the sample provider rather than from assay-based typing. The dataset comprised deeply sampled blood TCRbeta repertoires from subjects exposed to, actively infected with, or recovered from COVID-19. The repertoires were made available in a free public database intended to serve as a resource for research on the immune response to SARS-CoV-2. Samples came from the ongoing ImmuneRACE study (first 160 participants) plus 1,254 subjects from 6 global collaborators. A de-identified subject ID, COVID-19 status, age in years and sex were almost always included in the sample metadata.

The immunoSEQ Assay, a bias-controlled multiplex PCR, was used to amplify TCRbeta CDR3 regions from genomic DNA. In the paper's pipeline: The number of nucleated cells in each sample was estimated by amplification of reference gene primers within the assay. Sequence reads were collapsed and filtered to measure the absolute abundance of every unique TCRbeta CDR3 rearrangement. Productive Simpson clonality was computed per sample as the square root of Simpson's diversity index over productive rearrangements. TCRdb stores this immuneACCESS table with in-frame sequences only. Part of the clones is absent; in the studies checked, under half of the shortfall reflects unresolved V genes, and no reason is known for the rest. That table gives V, J and clone size, and the DNA gave D and trimming. The sample includes about 230,000 clones, with 75% to 90% observed a single time. The biggest ten clones account for approximately 2.6% of the sample.

Here is what the overall study found, with its caveats: How much clinical and demographic metadata was included differed by source and by participant, and the metadata was provided uncurated.

The sequence was obtained from a woman aged 70 to 79 with active or convalescent COVID-19. The material sequenced was peripheral blood. The chain uses TRBV2 and TRBJ1-1, and TRBD1 aligns with 7 junction nucleotides. DNA sequence: TGTGCCAGCCGGGGACAGCTAATTGAAGCTTTCTTT. The translation is CASRGQLIEAFF.